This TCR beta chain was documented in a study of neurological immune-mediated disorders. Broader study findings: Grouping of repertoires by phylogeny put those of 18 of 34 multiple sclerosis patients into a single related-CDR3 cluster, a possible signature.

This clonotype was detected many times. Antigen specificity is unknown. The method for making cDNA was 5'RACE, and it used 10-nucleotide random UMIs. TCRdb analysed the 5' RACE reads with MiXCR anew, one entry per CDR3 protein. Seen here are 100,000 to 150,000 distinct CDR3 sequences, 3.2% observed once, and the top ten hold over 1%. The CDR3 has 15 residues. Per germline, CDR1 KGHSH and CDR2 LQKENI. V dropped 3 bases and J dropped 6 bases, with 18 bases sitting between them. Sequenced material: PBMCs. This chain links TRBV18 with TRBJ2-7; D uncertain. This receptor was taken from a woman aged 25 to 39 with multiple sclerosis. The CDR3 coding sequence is TGTGCCAGCTCACCGCTCGTCGCCGCGGTAGGCGAGCAGTACTTC. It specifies CASSPLVAAVGEQYF.